This T cell receptor beta chain appears in the sequencing data of a study of a mutant IDH1 vaccine in newly diagnosed glioma. Study-level information: The earlier regimen, radiotherapy, temozolomide, or both, was most often both.

There are 13 residues in the CDR3. V lost 1 base and J lost 3, with 5 bases in between. Germline assignment: CDR1 LNHNV and CDR2 YYDKDF (reference sequence). The time point was: week 23, last vaccination. Alongside topical imiquimod, each dose of vaccine comprised 300 ug of mutant IDH1 20-mer peptide. Only one count was recorded for this clone. The antigen remains undetermined. Produced via immunoSEQ multiplex PCR; TCRdb's table is partial and in-frame only. The repertoire includes 50,000 to 60,000 clones, under 90% of them detected once, and under 8% sits in the top ten. The chain is built from TRBV15 and TRBJ2-3; D is ambiguous. The receptor's source is a man aged 40-55 years with glioma. Specimen: PBMCs, collected from a glioma patient whose treatment included an IDH1 peptide vaccine. The CDR3 region is CATSRASTDTQYF. The CDR3 DNA reads TGTGCCACCAGCAGAGCGTCGACAGATACGCAGTATTTT.